This TCR beta chain originates from a study of blood T cell repertoires in COVID-19. With V trimmed by 5 bases and J by 2 bases, 5 bases remained unmatched. This CDR3 is 14 amino acids long. Germline CDR1 reads MNHEY; CDR2 reads SVGAGI. Sequencing was performed with immunoSEQ multiplex PCR; in TCRdb, only in-frame clones are kept and a portion is missing. Among over 150,000 clones listed, approximately 86% were seen once. The chain joins TRBV6-5 to TRBJ1-1, with 7 bases that match TRBD1. The sequence was obtained from a man between 50 and 59 years old with active or convalescent COVID-19. The specimen was peripheral blood. The CDR3 DNA reads as TGTGCCAGCAGTCCCGGACAGGCTAACACTGAAGCTTTCTTT. It yields the protein CASSPGQANTEAFF.